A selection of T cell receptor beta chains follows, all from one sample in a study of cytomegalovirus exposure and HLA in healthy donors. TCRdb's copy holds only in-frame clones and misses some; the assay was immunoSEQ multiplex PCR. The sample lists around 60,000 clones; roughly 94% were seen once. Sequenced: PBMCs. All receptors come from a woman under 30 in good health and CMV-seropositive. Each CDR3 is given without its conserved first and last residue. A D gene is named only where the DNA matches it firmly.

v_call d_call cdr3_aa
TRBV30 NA AWSAWGDHLSYNEQF
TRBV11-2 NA ASSSGPKENTEAF
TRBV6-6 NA ASSPTGMNTEAF
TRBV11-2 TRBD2 ASSRLAGQYEQY
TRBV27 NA ASSLYGPSSYNEQF
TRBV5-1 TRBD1 ASRPTGLSTDTQY
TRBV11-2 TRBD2 ASSLGLAGSYNEQF
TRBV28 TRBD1 ASSPGTGQKGGYT
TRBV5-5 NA ASSFLAGQETQY
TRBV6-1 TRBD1 ASGDRGLHNEQF
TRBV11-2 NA ASSLAYEQY
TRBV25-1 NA ASSPMRATGRTEAF
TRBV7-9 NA ASSTGQSPSGNTIY
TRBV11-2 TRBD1 ASSSTGDREVEAF
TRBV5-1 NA ASSLRDTHTEAF
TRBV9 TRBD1 ASSVGRDRTDTEAF
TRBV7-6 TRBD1 ASSFGTGGFEKLF
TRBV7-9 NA ASSSIYRAETQY
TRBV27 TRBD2 ASSPLAGSTDTQY
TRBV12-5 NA ASGSGREAF
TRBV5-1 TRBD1 ASSLNRGPTNTGELF
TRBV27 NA ASSFGSSNQPQH
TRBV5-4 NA ASSFHRAAQPQH
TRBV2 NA ASRGTQSYEQY
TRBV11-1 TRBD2 ASSLRLAGGRNGELF
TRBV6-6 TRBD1 ASSFTGTVGELF
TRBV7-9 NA ASSLGGGVPSTEAF
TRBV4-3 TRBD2 ASSQRLAIPNEQF
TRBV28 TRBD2 ASSKRLGLAGTANTGELF